The 4 T cell receptor beta chains below were found in one sample sequenced in a study of T cells in Graves' hyperthyroidism and ophthalmopathy. Researchers took RNA transcripts and amplified the TCR beta CDR3 regions from them. TCR CDR3 underwent first-round RT-PCR with the HTBI primer set. Via MiXCR, TCRdb re-called the multiplex PCR reads, giving one row per CDR3 protein. The sample lists around 280,000 distinct CDR3 sequences; approximately 12% were seen once. Sequenced: blood. The receptors stem from a woman aged 25 to 39 with Graves' hyperthyroidism that later progressed to Graves' ophthalmopathy.

This clonotype was counted at least ten times. V is TRBV19 and J is TRBJ2-7, with D unclear. Trimming pared 3 bases from V and 0 bases from J, leaving 9 bases between. Germline assignment: CDR1 LNHDA and CDR2 SQIVND (reference sequence). This CDR3 is built from 14 residues. This CDR3 reads CASSMGLNSYEQYF. In nucleotides, the CDR3 is TGTGCCAGTAGTATGGGTTTGAACTCCTACGAGCAGTACTTC.

This clonotype has just a few counts. Just one base apart from a much larger clone, this may be a read error. This chain joins TRBV27 and TRBJ2-7; no clear D. Germline V lookup: CDR1 MNHEY, CDR2 SMNVEV (reference sequence). The CDR3 extends over 13 amino acids. V was cut by 4 bases and J by 0 bases, with 7 bases left in between. Written as DNA, the CDR3 is TGTGCCAGCAGTTGGGCGAGCTCCTACGAGCAGTACTTC. Translating it yields CASSWASSYEQYF.

This clonotype was counted ten times or more. The chain carries TRBV27 and TRBJ2-7, with D perhaps TRBD2 (6 bases). Germline V CDR1 and CDR2: MNHEY, SMNVEV (reference sequence). Trimming took off 4 bases at V and 2 bases at J, with 15 bases between the two ends. CDR3 length equals 15 residues. The CDR3 here is CASSYSLASAYEQYF. DNA for the CDR3: TGTGCCAGCAGTTATAGCCTTGCTAGCGCCTACGAGCAGTACTTC.

This clonotype has at least ten counts. This sequence joins TRBV28 and TRBJ2-6; no clear D. Germline V gene lookup returns CDR1 MDHEN and CDR2 SYDVKM. This CDR3 region has 15 residues. V lost 6 bases, J lost 4 bases, and 13 bases lay in between. CDR3 DNA sequence: TGTGCCAGCAGACACGCCAGGATCGGGGCCAACGTCCTGACTTTC. Translating gives CASRHARIGANVLTF.